This TCR beta chain was profiled in a study of naive and memory T cell subsets (TCRdb year 2017). For context, the study as a whole: The study applied an open-source, UMI-based TCR alpha and beta sequencing pipeline to sorted naive and memory peripheral blood T cell subsets. The results of the functional CMV T cell responses matched the IgG serology results in every case. RNA was DNase-treated and reverse transcribed with TCR constant-region primers, mostly using SuperScript III. Here is what the overall study found, with its caveats: After error correction, over 95% of naive TCR sequences appeared only once, giving much steeper abundance distributions than memory subsets. TCR abundance followed a power law whose exponent differed between naive and memory subsets but was consistent across the three individuals. The repertoire findings for the naive and memory subsets could not be validated, as no ground truth was available. In both CD4 and CD8 cells, a rise in Gini index and a fall in Shannon and inverse Simpson diversity were observed from naive through CM, EM and EMRA. RNA-based TCR counts may be influenced by expression changes linked to T cell activation and differentiation. Single alpha or beta chain sequences, rather than paired alpha/beta receptors, were used to define clonotypes.

As regards this clonotype: No cognate antigen has been identified for it. No base quality information exists; no much larger clone differs at one position.

Libraries were made using UMI-ligation and nested PCR. The beta constant-region primer consisted of an equimolar mixture of two oligonucleotides that together covered TRBC1 and TRBC2. Four rounds of PCR were used to amplify ligated cDNA, with nested alpha and beta constant-region primers being used together with the SP2 primer. A single-stranded oligonucleotide bearing the SP2 primer plus a 12-nucleotide UMI was ligated onto the 3' end of the cDNA by T4 RNA ligase 1. The ligation reaction was kept at 16 degrees C for about 18-24 hours. PCR2 was typically run as a SYBR Green qPCR and stopped at a predetermined threshold to prevent over-amplification. Agencourt AMPure XP magnetic beads were used for all purifications after the first. Libraries were quantified by Qubit and checked on a TapeStation, where a main peak was expected near 650 bp. The pooled libraries were sequenced on an Illumina MiSeq using v2 2x251 paired-end kits, which usually yielded roughly 0.85-2.2 million reads per sample. Each sample library was pooled at around 4 nM, and roughly 4.5-7.5% PhiX was included to improve cluster recognition. Regarding the original processing steps: FASTQ reads processed by Demultiplexor were assigned V and J genes by Decombinator through tag matching that tolerated a single base-pair mismatch. Collapsinator used UMIs to correct both sequencing errors and frequency errors arising from PCR heterogeneity. CDR3Translator translated TCRs and extracted CDR3s from the conserved cysteine to the FGXG phenylalanine, flagging non-productive sequences. Gini, Shannon entropy and inverse Simpson indices were computed after subsampling the repertoires to the same number of UMI-defined TCRs. Clonotype abundance distributions were fitted to a power law by maximum likelihood within the linear range. For one naive CD8 sample, the pipeline and MIGEC produced similar UMI counts, unique TCR numbers and clonal distributions. The repertoires were searched for approximately 7,000 CMV-associated CDR3 sequences that had been compiled from VDJdb and a published dataset. The public reads were quality trimmed at Q25 with fastp and then assembled into clones with MiXCR by TCRdb, keeping productive beta chains. Rows matching on CDR3 protein sequence are summarized as one entry with the most common DNA and genes. V and J calls and clone size were set by TCRdb, not the authors. The sample contains some 8,000 distinct CDR3 sequences, about 30% of them found a single time. Approximately 50% of the sample is taken by the ten largest.

TCR alpha and beta chain libraries were amplified separately from the second PCR step onward. Donor CMV status was determined by IFNgamma production from CD4+ T cells after overnight stimulation of fresh PBMCs with CMV viral lysate. CD4 T cells were positively selected using Miltenyi beads, after which CD8 T cells were positively selected from the CD4-negative fraction. Cells were stained for CD3, CD4, CD8, CD45RA, CD27 and a live/dead dye and were sorted on a BD Aria II into four subsets based on CD45RA and CD27. Effector memory cells were sorted as CD45RA-CD27-, and EMRA cells as CD45RA+CD27-. A few healthy volunteers provided blood, and each donor's sample was split into CD4 and CD8 T cells and then further divided into four differentiation subsets. Around 120 ml of peripheral blood was collected from each donor, and PBMC were isolated by Ficoll-Paque PLUS density-gradient centrifugation. Sorted cells were lysed in RLT buffer, and RNA was extracted with a Qiagen RNeasy kit and stored at -80°C.

This receptor was identified in a human donor in good health. Specimen: CD8+ TEMRA cells from blood. According to the study, the label for this sample's cell subset or site signals: effector memory re-expressing CD45RA, CD45RA+ CD27-.

The DNA is as follows: TGCAGTGCTAGAGATACGGGAGGGCCGTGGCGGTGGCAGTTCTTC. This is translated as CSARDTGGPWRWQFF. The chain couples TRBV20-1 to TRBJ2-1, with TRBD2 identical over 8 junction bases. The V end gives up 0 bases and the J end 12 bases, leaving 13 bases in the junction not matched to a gene. From cysteine to phenylalanine, the CDR3 is 15 amino acids long. CDR3 DNA only is kept here, 45 bases in frame from base 1. CDR1 is given as DFQATT and CDR2 as SNEGSKA, both from the germline V gene (reference sequence).